Listed below are T cell receptor beta chains from one sample, sequenced in a study of T cells in Graves' hyperthyroidism and ophthalmopathy. Each CDR3 protein is one row after TCRdb ran MiXCR on the multiplex PCR reads. The sample contains 490,000 or so distinct CDR3 sequences, about 20% of which appear only once. Sequencing was done on a sample of blood. These receptors were obtained from a man in his forties with Graves' ophthalmopathy. The CDR3 runs from the conserved cysteine through the conserved F or W. Each record gives: D gene, CDR3 length, V gene, J gene, clone size, CDR3 DNA, CDR3 protein. D genes are given only for firm matches. Size values are once, few and many counts, or a class for expanded clones, and some rows have none.

TRBD1	15	TRBV7-9	TRBJ1-1	.	TGTGCCAGCAGCCGGGGACAGGTCCAGAACACTGAAGCTTTCTTT	CASSRGQVQNTEAFF
TRBD1	14	TRBV18	TRBJ1-2	many	TGTGCCAGCTCACTTGAGGGACAGGGAGTCCCCTACACCTTC	CASSLEGQGVPYTF
TRBD2	18	TRBV5-5	TRBJ2-1	few	TGTGCCAGCAGCTTTGGGCCCCCAACTAGCGGGACTTACAATGAGCAGTTCTTC	CASSFGPPTSGTYNEQFF
TRBD1	16	TRBV7-8	TRBJ1-1	many	TGTGCCAGCAGCCCAATGTCCGGGACAGGGGGAACTGAAGCTTTCTTT	CASSPMSGTGGTEAFF
.	12	TRBV29-1	TRBJ1-2	.	TGCAGCGTTCCGGGGGCTGGCTATGGCTACACCTTC	CSVPGAGYGYTF
TRBD2	18	TRBV11-2	TRBJ2-1	.	TGTGCCAGCGGATACCCCCCTACCGGGACTAGCCCTTTCGGTGAGCAGTTCTTC	CASGYPPTGTSPFGEQFF
.	16	TRBV20-1	TRBJ1-1	.	TGCAGTGCTAGAGGGGGCGACCTCTCCATTAACACTGAAGCTTTCTTT	CSARGGDLSINTEAFF
.	13	TRBV30	TRBJ1-2	.	TGTGCCTGGGTTCCGTCGGGTGACTATGGCTACACCTTC	CAWVPSGDYGYTF
.	14	TRBV9	TRBJ1-1	.	TGTGCCAGCAGGAAAGACAGCATGAACACTGAAGCTTTCTTT	CASRKDSMNTEAFF
.	13	TRBV2	TRBJ1-2	few	TGTGCCAGCACCTCCGGGACAAGCTATGGCTACACCTTC	CASTSGTSYGYTF
.	15	TRBV6-2/TRBV6-3	TRBJ2-7	few	TGTGCCAGCAGATACCTCCCTAGTGGCCCCTACGAGCAGTACTTC	CASRYLPSGPYEQYF
.	15	TRBV2	TRBJ2-1	many	TGTGCCAGCAGTGAGGCGACTAGAATCAACAATGAGCAGTTCTTC	CASSEATRINNEQFF
.	18	TRBV5-1	TRBJ1-1	.	TGCGCCAGCAGCCCGTCGCCTAACAAGGGACGGGGGGACACTGAAGCTTTCTTT	CASSPSPNKGRGDTEAFF
.	14	TRBV6-1	TRBJ1-3	few	TGTGCCAGCAGCCTAACAGGGATTGGAAACACCATATATTTT	CASSLTGIGNTIYF
TRBD1	13	TRBV29-1	TRBJ2-7	.	TGCAGCGTTGAGAGGACAGGGGGTTACGAGCAGTACTTC	CSVERTGGYEQYF
.	15	TRBV11-2	TRBJ2-7	many	TGTGCCAGCACTATCTCCAGCGGCGGCTCCTACGAGCAGTACTTC	CASTISSGGSYEQYF
.	17	TRBV7-8	TRBJ1-1	.	TGTGCCAGCAGCCAAGGGCAGGGCGCCGAGCTGAACACTGAAGCTTTCTTT	CASSQGQGAELNTEAFF
.	13	TRBV20-1	TRBJ2-3	.	TGCAGTGCCCACAGGGTGGGCACAGATACGCAGTATTTT	CSAHRVGTDTQYF
TRBD2	15	TRBV19	TRBJ2-7	.	TGTGCCAGTAGTTCCCTAGCGGTCTACTCTGGGGAGCAGTACTTC	CASSSLAVYSGEQYF
TRBD2	16	TRBV27	TRBJ2-3	.	TGTGCCAGCAGTTCTCCAGCGGGGAGAAGCACAGATACGCAGTATTTT	CASSSPAGRSTDTQYF
TRBD1	12	TRBV20-1	TRBJ1-1	few	TGCAGTGCTAGGGAGGGACAGGGTGAAGCTTTCTTT	CSAREGQGEAFF
.	15	TRBV4-2	TRBJ2-4	few	TGTGCCAGCAGCCAAGAAGGGGAGGGGGAGGACATTCAGTACTTC	CASSQEGEGEDIQYF
TRBD1	13	TRBV20-1	TRBJ2-7	many	TGCAGTGCTCGGACAGGGCGATCCTACGAGCAGTACTTC	CSARTGRSYEQYF
TRBD2	15	TRBV2	TRBJ2-1	.	TGTGCCAGCAGGAGGAGCCTAGCGGGGGAACATGAGCAGTTCTTC	CASRRSLAGEHEQFF
.	13	TRBV28	TRBJ1-1	many	TGTGCCAGCAGTTTCGGCAGGGACACTGAAGCTTTCTTT	CASSFGRDTEAFF
.	14	TRBV10-3	TRBJ1-4	.	TGTGCCATCAGTGGGCAGCTTACTAATGAAAAACTGTTTTTT	CAISGQLTNEKLFF
TRBD2	15	TRBV20-1	TRBJ2-3	many	TGCAGTGCTAGAAGGGGGACTAGCAGCACAGATACGCAGTATTTT	CSARRGTSSTDTQYF
TRBD1	15	TRBV18	TRBJ2-7	.	TGTGCCAGCTCCCGAAGACAGGGGAATTCCTGCGAGCAGTACTTC	CASSRRQGNSCEQYF
.	12	TRBV18	TRBJ1-4	.	TGTGCCAGCTCCGCCCGGAATGAAAAACTGTTTTTT	CASSARNEKLFF
TRBD1	15	TRBV6-2/TRBV6-3	TRBJ2-2	.	TGTGCCAGCAGTTACCCACACAGGGGAACCGGGGAGCTGTTTTTT	CASSYPHRGTGELFF
TRBD2	17	TRBV3-1	TRBJ2-5	many	TGTGCCAGCAGCCAAGATGGATTTAGCGGGGGGGGAAAGACCCAGTACTTC	CASSQDGFSGGGKTQYF
.	14	TRBV27	TRBJ2-7	.	TGTGCCAGCAGTCCCCGGAGGGGTAACTACGAGCAGTACTTC	CASSPRRGNYEQYF
TRBD1	14	TRBV7-9	TRBJ2-7	once	TGTGCCAGCAGCACAAGACAGGGCCCCTACGAGCAGTACTTC	CASSTRQGPYEQYF
.	17	TRBV27	TRBJ1-2	few	TGTGCCAGCAGTACCATCCGGGGGCAGGGTCTAAACTATGGCTACACCTTC	CASSTIRGQGLNYGYTF
TRBD1	14	TRBV30	TRBJ1-2	many	TGTGCCTGGAGTACTGGACAGGGACGGTCCGGCTACACCTTC	CAWSTGQGRSGYTF
TRBD2	14	TRBV20-1	TRBJ2-7	many	TGCAGTGCTAGAAAGAGCGGGGGCACCTACGAGCAGTACTTC	CSARKSGGTYEQYF
TRBD2	17	TRBV15	TRBJ2-1	.	TGTGCCACCAGCAGAGCGTTGTCGGCTAGCGGTCACAATGAGCAGTTCTTC	CATSRALSASGHNEQFF
.	11	TRBV12-3/TRBV12-4	TRBJ2-7	many	TGTGCCAGCAGCCCTAAATACGAGCAGTACTTC	CASSPKYEQYF
.	15	TRBV6-5	TRBJ1-5	many	TGTGCCAGCAGTTACTTAGGGGTAAGCAATCAGCCCCAGCATTTT	CASSYLGVSNQPQHF
TRBD1	12	TRBV29-1	TRBJ1-1	.	TGCAGCGTTTTAGTCAGGGGGCTTGAGGCTTTCTTT	CSVLVRGLEAFF
.	19	TRBV3-1	TRBJ1-3	few	TGTGCCAGCAGCCAAAAGCCCCACTTCAGGCCTTCCTCTGGAAACACCATATATTTT	CASSQKPHFRPSSGNTIYF
.	14	TRBV29-1	TRBJ2-3	few	TGCAGCGTTGAACAGCAGGCTAGCACAGATACGCAGTATTTT	CSVEQQASTDTQYF
.	15	TRBV12-3/TRBV12-4	TRBJ2-1	few	TGTGCCAGCAGTCCCCAGTGGAATCGGTACAATGAGCAGTTCTTC	CASSPQWNRYNEQFF
TRBD2	17	TRBV12-3/TRBV12-4	TRBJ2-6	.	TGTGCCAGCAATCTCCGTAGGACTAGCTCTGGGGCCAACGTCCTGACTTTC	CASNLRRTSSGANVLTF
TRBD2	16	TRBV5-4	TRBJ2-7	few	TGTGCCAGCAGCCCCGGGACTAGCGGACCCTCCTACGAGCAGTACTTC	CASSPGTSGPSYEQYF
.	14	TRBV2	TRBJ2-5	many	TGTGCCAGCGGGGAGGGACAGCTGGCAGAGACCCAGTACTTC	CASGEGQLAETQYF
.	13	TRBV6-2/TRBV6-3	TRBJ2-7	.	TGTGCCAGCAATCCAGTAACATCCTACGAGCAGTACTTC	CASNPVTSYEQYF
.	16	TRBV4-2	TRBJ2-5	.	TGTGCCAGCAGCCAGGGCCCGACTAGTTTAGAGGAGACCCAGTACTTC	CASSQGPTSLEETQYF
TRBD2	17	TRBV6-1	TRBJ2-2	few	TGTGCCAGCCGGGGACTAGCGGGAGGGCCGCGCACCGGGGAGCTGTTTTTT	CASRGLAGGPRTGELFF
TRBD1	14	TRBV6-2/TRBV6-3	TRBJ1-2	many	TGTGCCAGCAGACCCGGGACAGCTAACTATGGCTACACCTTC	CASRPGTANYGYTF
.	14	TRBV14	TRBJ2-7	.	TGTGCCAGCAGCCGTATCGGTCCCTCCTACGAGCAGTACTTC	CASSRIGPSYEQYF
TRBD1	13	TRBV29-1	TRBJ2-5	few	TGCAGCGTCCCACAGGGGGCGGGAGAGACCCAGTACTTC	CSVPQGAGETQYF
TRBD2	16	TRBV11-2	TRBJ2-1	once	TGTGCCAGCGTCCGGCGGGCTAGCGGGAGAGGGCATGAGCAGTTCTTC	CASVRRASGRGHEQFF
.	14	TRBV27	TRBJ2-1	.	TGTGCCAGCAGTTCGGTGGGGAACTACAATGAGCAGTTCTTC	CASSSVGNYNEQFF
.	14	TRBV2	TRBJ1-2	many	TGTGCCAGCAGCCTGACGGGATCCGATGTTAGCTACACCTTC	CASSLTGSDVSYTF